The present T cell receptor beta chain was sequenced within a study of T cells in women clearing cervical HPV infection. Study details: Case blood was drawn when the lesion was first found; control blood after infection became undetectable.

Overall study findings and caveats: CIN3+ cases had significantly higher TCR richness than controls; evenness did not differ.

Produced via immunoSEQ multiplex PCR; TCRdb's table is partial and in-frame only. The listing records more than 10,000 clones. Details on this clone: Its antigen is not identified.

The TCR comes from a woman between 18 and 69 years old with a cervical HPV16 infection that either progressed to CIN3+ or cleared (not recorded which). Sequenced: blood buffy coat.

The DNA read from the CDR3 is TGTGCCAGTCAACAGGGGGCCTTCACAGATACG. Its translation is CASQQGAFTDT. The entire CDR3 reads CASQQGAFTDTQYF. The chain couples TRBV19 to TRBJ2-3; 9 bases align to TRBD1. The sequenced fragment ends 3 residues before the CDR3 boundary, so the rest is inferred from the germline J gene. With 8 bases clipped from V and 2 bases from J, the junction kept 5 bases outside the gene matches. Germline V CDR1 and CDR2: LNHDA, SQIVND (reference sequence). This CDR3 contains 14 residues.